The 16 T cell receptor beta chains presented below share a single source sample, sequenced in a study of blood T cell repertoires in COVID-19. The data were produced by immunoSEQ multiplex PCR, yet TCRdb's version contains in-frame clones alone and is incomplete. The profile shows over 85,000 clones, approximately 86% of them singletons. What was sequenced was peripheral blood. The receptors shown here come from a human donor in a cohort sampled during active COVID-19.

The chain has TRBV30 and TRBJ1-1, with 7 bases fitting TRBD1. V was clipped by 3 bases and J by 5 bases; unmatched bases: 6. Per germline, CDR1 GTSNPN and CDR2 SVGIG (reference sequence). There are 13 residues in the CDR3. The CDR3 is CAWRMTGRTEAFF. CDR3 bases: TGTGCCTGGAGAATGACAGGGCGGACTGAAGCTTTCTTT.

The chain couples TRBV13 to TRBJ1-2, with D hard to call. The germline V and J ends were trimmed by 1 base and 1 base, with 10 bases remaining between them. The CDR3 has 15 residues. Germline CDR1 is PRHDT and CDR2 is FYEKMQ (reference sequence). In DNA form, the CDR3 reads TGTGCCAGCAGCTTAGCGGTGCCCTATAACTATGGCTACACCTTC. Translation gives CASSLAVPYNYGYTF. The variable domain in full, with the rest retrieved from reference TRBV13 and TRBJ1-2, is AAGVIQSPRHLIKEKRETATLKCYPIPRHDTVYWYQQGPGQDPQFLISFYEKMQSDKGSIPDRFSAQQFSDYHSELNMSSLELGDSALYFCASSLAVPYNYGYTFGSGTRLTVV.

This clone was detected once. The J gene is TRBJ2-1, the V gene TRBV28, with TRBD2 matching 12 bases. Germline-derived CDR1 and CDR2 are MDHEN and SYDVKM. CDR3 length equals 16 residues. The V gene end was trimmed by 3 bases and the J gene end by 2 bases; junction bases not matched to a gene: 2. The chain's CDR3 is CASSLTSGGPYNEQFF. The CDR3 nucleotides read TGTGCCAGCAGTTTGACTAGCGGGGGCCCCTACAATGAGCAGTTCTTC.

V usage is TRBV5-6 and J usage is TRBJ1-5; TRBD1 aligns across 8 bases. This CDR3 is 16 amino acids long. The V segment lost 4 bases and the J segment 11 bases; nucleotides outside the gene matches: 17. Germline V lookup: CDR1 SGHDT, CDR2 YYEEEE. CDR3 bases: TGTGCCAGCAGCCGAGCATTGGGACAGGCCTGGGAGTCCCAGCATTTT. This codes for CASSRALGQAWESQHF.

In its sample, this clone was seen a few times. V is TRBV30 and J is TRBJ2-5; tentatively, D is TRBD2 (6 bases). CDR1 is GTSNPN and CDR2 is SVGIG in the germline V gene (reference sequence). This CDR3 contains 15 residues. V gave up 0 bases and J gave up 4 bases, with 15 bases separating them. CDR3 nucleotide sequence: TGTGCCTGGAGTGTCGGGAGTGGGCGGGGAGAGACCCAGTACTTC. Its protein product is CAWSVGSGRGETQYF.

J is TRBJ2-7 and V is TRBV30, with D maybe TRBD1 (6 bases). This CDR3 is built from 14 residues. Germline values: CDR1 GTSNPN, CDR2 SVGIG (reference sequence). V lost 0 bases to trimming and J lost 5 bases, with 14 bases between them. CDR3 residues: CAWSVGQGTDEQYF. The CDR3 DNA sequence: TGTGCCTGGAGTGTCGGGCAGGGGACCGACGAGCAGTACTTC. The variable domain in full, with the rest retrieved from reference TRBV30 and TRBJ2-7, is SQTIHQWPATLVQPVGSPLSLECTVEGTSNPNLYWYRQAAGRGLQLLFYSVGIGQISSEVPQNLSASRPQDRQFILSSKKLLLSDSGFYLCAWSVGQGTDEQYFGPGTRLTVT.

This chain uses TRBV2 with TRBJ2-1; TRBD1 agrees at 8 bases. Looked up from germline, CDR1 is SNHLY and CDR2 is FYNNEI. The CDR3 is made up of 12 amino acids. The V segment lost 9 bases and the J segment 7 bases; nucleotides outside the gene matches: 5. CDR3 DNA: TGTGCCAGTAGAACAGGGGGAAATGAGCAGTTCTTC. This translates into CASRTGGNEQFF. Variable domain in full (rest from reference TRBV2 and TRBJ2-1): EPEVTQTPSHQVTQMGQEVILRCVPISNHLYFYWYRQILGQKVEFLVSFYNNEISEKSEIFDDQFSVERPDGSNFTLKIRSTKLEDSAMYFCASRTGGNEQFFGPGTRLTVL.

J is TRBJ2-3 and V is TRBV7-2, with 9 bases fitting TRBD1. The CDR3 loop spans 15 amino acids. The ends lost 4 bases at V and 2 bases at J; junction bases unmatched: 4. CDR1 is SGHTA and CDR2 is FQGNSA in the germline V gene. In DNA form, the CDR3 reads TGTGCCAGCAGCTCAGACAGGGGGTACACAGATACGCAGTATTTT. This codes for CASSSDRGYTDTQYF.

V gene TRBV18 combines with J gene TRBJ2-7; D remains unclear. This CDR3 region has 11 residues. Germline assignment: CDR1 KGHSH and CDR2 LQKENI. The germline V and J ends were trimmed by 2 bases and 5 bases, with 4 bases remaining between them. CDR3 protein: CASSPGHEQYF. CDR3 in DNA: TGTGCCAGCTCACCAGGGCACGAGCAGTACTTC. The full variable domain, rest sourced from reference TRBV18 and TRBJ2-7, is NAGVMQNPRHLVRRRGQEARLRCSPMKGHSHVYWYRQLPEEGLKFMVYLQKENIIDESGMPKERFSAEFPKEGPSILRIQQVVRGDSAAYFCASSPGHEQYFGPGTRLTVT.

The chain couples TRBV12-5 to TRBJ2-1; D possibly corresponds to TRBD1 (5 bases). The CDR3 is 16 amino acids. CDR1 and CDR2 from the germline V gene are LGHNT and FRNRAP. V was trimmed by 0 bases and J by 2 bases, leaving 11 bases between them. CDR3 in amino acids: CASGLVLGLPYNEQFF. CDR3 bases: TGTGCTAGTGGTTTGGTCTTGGGGCTCCCCTACAATGAGCAGTTCTTC.

The chain couples TRBV30 to TRBJ1-1; 11 nucleotides align to TRBD1. The CDR3 runs to 15 residues. With 7 bases clipped from V and 4 bases from J, the junction kept 11 bases outside the gene matches. Germline V gene data show CDR1 as GTSNPN and CDR2 as SVGIG (reference sequence). The CDR3 DNA reads as TGTGCCTCGACAGGACAGGGGGCTTCCCTCACTGAAGCTTTCTTT. Residues: CASTGQGASLTEAFF.

CDR3 in amino acids: CASSPRLAGGINEQFF. The CDR3 DNA follows: TGTGCCAGCAGCCCGCGACTAGCGGGAGGCATCAATGAGCAGTTCTTC. The genes are TRBV7-9 and TRBJ2-1; 13 nucleotides line up with TRBD2. Losses at the gene ends were 5 bases for V and 6 bases for J; bases not matched to a gene: 7. Germline CDR1 SEHNR, CDR2 FQNEAQ (reference sequence). This CDR3 has 16 amino acids.

V and J are TRBV5-6 and TRBJ2-3; possibly TRBD2 for D (6 bases). Trimming took off 4 bases at V and 0 bases at J, with 15 bases between the two ends. This CDR3 has 16 amino acids. CDR1 SGHDT and CDR2 YYEEEE come from the germline V gene. The CDR3: CASSPIRGTSTDTQYF. The CDR3 nucleotides are TGTGCCAGCAGCCCTATTCGGGGGACTAGCACAGATACGCAGTATTTT. Full variable domain (outside the CDR3, taken from reference TRBV5-6 and TRBJ2-3): DAGVTQSPTHLIKTRGQQVTLRCSPKSGHDTVSWYQQALGQGPQFIFQYYEEEERQRGNFPDRFSGHQFPNYSSELNVNALLLGDSALYLCASSPIRGTSTDTQYFGPGTRLTVL.

The chain has TRBV7-9 and TRBJ2-1; tentatively, D is TRBD1 (7 bases). The CDR3 runs to 16 residues. Germline V gives CDR1 SEHNR, CDR2 FQNEAQ (reference sequence). The V end was cut by 3 bases, the J end by 7 bases, with 19 bases between. Here the CDR3 reads CASSFGGRGTRNEQFF. The CDR3 coding sequence is TGTGCCAGCAGCTTCGGGGGCAGGGGGACGAGGAATGAGCAGTTCTTC.

The chain recombines TRBV4-3 with TRBJ2-7, with D maybe TRBD1 (5 bases). Trimming removed 0 bases at V and 2 bases at J, with 8 bases between. Germline V gene sequence: CDR1 LGHNA, CDR2 YSLEER. The CDR3 contains 14 residues. The CDR3 protein is CASSQDPGPYEQYF. The CDR3 DNA sequence: TGCGCCAGCAGCCAAGATCCAGGGCCCTACGAGCAGTACTTC.

The gene calls are TRBV4-2 and TRBJ2-2; the match to TRBD2 covers 8 bases. The ends lost 2 bases at V and 6 bases at J; junction bases unmatched: 11. Germline lookup yields CDR1 LGHNA and CDR2 YNFKEQ. The CDR3 extends over 17 amino acids. Here the CDR3 reads CASSQLQRELGPGELFF. The CDR3 nucleotides read TGTGCCAGCAGCCAATTACAGCGGGAGCTGGGGCCCGGGGAGCTGTTTTTT.